This section outlines one TCR beta chain sequence together with its context. Its target is not known. CDR1 SGHAT and CDR2 FQDESV come from the germline V gene (reference sequence). Deletions cut 1 base from V and 1 base from J, with 15 bases between. The CDR3 sequence is 17 residues long. Reverse transcription of 500 to 650 ng total RNA with a constant-region primer produced TCR beta cDNA. Amplification in three nested multiplex PCR rounds with slightly modified ARM-PCR gave rise to TCR beta libraries. The first two PCR rounds used TRBV1-TRBV30 primers with a Cbeta primer, around 10 cycles each. TCRdb fed the multiplex PCR reads into MiXCR, producing one record per CDR3 protein. This sample has 300,000 to 400,000 distinct CDR3 sequences, with less than 65% found just once. These data belong to a study of tumor-infiltrating lymphocytes in primary liver carcinoma. Blood RNA was derived from unsorted whole blood, and germline DNA was extracted too.

The study, taken as a whole, reports: It was tumor-adjacent and tumor-blood pairs that overlapped less than tumor region pairs did.

Sequenced material: peripheral blood. This TCR was recovered from a man aged 35 to 55 with primary liver carcinoma and hepatitis B virus infection. This chain joins TRBV11-1 and TRBJ2-3, with D hard to call. The CDR3 sequence: CASSLGVCGAGTDTQYF. The CDR3 nucleotides read TGTGCCAGCAGCTTAGGAGTTTGTGGCGCCGGCACAGATACGCAGTATTTT.